These 14 T cell receptor beta chains share one sample of origin, sequenced in a study of molecular identifiers for immune sequencing clone quantification. TCRdb reprocessed the PCR reads with MiXCR, giving one entry per CDR3 protein. The sample lists under 650,000 distinct CDR3 sequences, 15% to 20% seen once, with 0.7% to 1% in the top ten. Sequencing was carried out using naive CD8+ T cells from blood, with Jurkat cell RNA spiked in. As for subset: FACS-sorted CD8+CD4-CCR7+CD45RA+ naive T cells. The source of these receptors is a human donor in good health. Some libraries in this study had Jurkat cell RNA spiked in.

This clonotype came up a few times. The rearrangement joins TRBV12-3 or TRBV12-4 to TRBJ1-1; TRBD1 agrees at 7 bases. The V gene end was trimmed by 5 bases and the J gene end by 1 base; junction bases not matched to a gene: 7. This CDR3 has 15 residues. The CDR3 reads CASSSGTEKNTEAFF. The CDR3 DNA sequence: TGTGCCAGCAGTAGCGGGACAGAAAAGAACACTGAAGCTTTCTTT.

The rearrangement joins TRBV30 to TRBJ2-5; D not certain. The CDR3 consists of 15 residues. Trimming stripped 0 bases from V and 7 bases from J, with 18 bases between. Germline V gives CDR1 GTSNPN, CDR2 SVGIG (reference sequence). CDR3 DNA sequence: TGTGCCTGGAGTGTAGGTTCGGTAGGGCCGGTGACCCAGTACTTC. The encoded protein is CAWSVGSVGPVTQYF.

Ten or more counts support this clonotype. CDR3 loop: CASSLGGQGAAFF. DNA of the CDR3: TGTGCCAGCAGCCTGGGGGGACAGGGAGCGGCTTTCTTT. V and J are TRBV3-1 and TRBJ1-1; 9 nucleotides line up with TRBD1. Unmatched junction bases numbered 8, after V lost 4 bases and J lost 11 bases. The CDR3 is made up of 13 amino acids. Germline V gene sequence: CDR1 LGHDT, CDR2 YNNKEL (reference sequence).

This clonotype has only a few counts. This may be a read error, as it is one base from a much larger clone. V usage is TRBV30 and J usage is TRBJ1-1; no clear D gene. V was trimmed by 6 bases and J by 1 base, leaving 6 bases between them. This CDR3 has 11 amino acids. Germline V gene lookup returns CDR1 GTSNPN and CDR2 SVGIG (reference sequence). The CDR3 loop reads CACAPNTEAFF. The CDR3 region has the DNA TGTGCCTGTGCACCGAACACTGAAGCTTTCTTT.

V and J are TRBV10-1 and TRBJ2-7; D is unclear. Germline V CDR1 and CDR2: WNHNN, SYGVQD (reference sequence). V shed 11 bases and J shed 3 bases, with 14 bases lying between them. This CDR3 spans 12 amino acids. CDR3 DNA: TGCGCCCGATACGACACCTACTACGAGCAGTACTTC. Its translation is CARYDTYYEQYF.

In regard to this clonotype: An end of the junction does not agree with germline; a read error may underlie this. V gene TRBV27 combines with J gene TRBJ2-6; tentatively, D is TRBD1 (5 bases). Germline V gene sequence: CDR1 MNHEY, CDR2 SMNVEV (reference sequence). The CDR3 is made up of 13 amino acids. DNA for the CDR3: TGTGCCAGCAGTAACTCTGGGGCCAACGTCCCGACTTTC. Protein product: CASSNSGANVPTF.

This chain links TRBV29-1 with TRBJ2-1, with D unresolved. The CDR3 runs to 14 residues. Germline CDR1 reads SQVTM; CDR2 reads ANQGSEA. V dropped 0 bases and J dropped 9 bases, with 15 bases sitting between them. The CDR3 DNA follows: TGCAGCGTTGAAGATCTTCAAGGAAACAGTGAGCAGTTCTTC. It yields the protein CSVEDLQGNSEQFF.

This clonotype was seen repeatedly, ten times or more. This chain connects TRBV30 to TRBJ2-3, with a weak D call TRBD2 (7 bases). Germline lookup yields CDR1 GTSNPN and CDR2 SVGIG (reference sequence). This CDR3 is 14 amino acids long. V was pared by 1 base and J by 2 bases, with 10 bases between. Here the CDR3 DNA reads TGTGCCTGGAGTGGGGGGGGGCTCACAGATACGCAGTATTTT. It translates to CAWSGGGLTDTQYF.

This clonotype was observed a few times. V and J are TRBV9 and TRBJ1-4; D unresolved. CDR3 size: 13 residues. Germline CDR1 and CDR2: SGDLS and YYNGEE. V shed 0 bases and J shed 3 bases, with 3 bases lying between them. CDR3 in amino acids: CASSVGANEKLFF. For the CDR3, the DNA is TGTGCCAGCAGCGTAGGAGCTAATGAAAAACTGTTTTTT.

In its sample, this clonotype was seen many times. The chain couples TRBV7-2 to TRBJ2-7, with D hard to call. V was clipped by 0 bases and J by 0 bases, with 12 bases between them. The V gene's germline CDR1 is SGHTA and CDR2 FQGNSA. The CDR3 has 16 residues. DNA of the CDR3: TGTGCCAGCAGCTTAGCGCCTCATTCCAGCTCCTACGAGCAGTACTTC. Translation gives CASSLAPHSSSYEQYF.

Of note for this clonotype: In this CDR3 the conserved last residue, phenylalanine or tryptophan, is missing, so a read error is likely. The CDR3 here is CASSLLTASEQYL. The DNA for the CDR3 is TGTGCCAGCAGCTTACTAACAGCCTCCGAGCAGTACCTC. The chain uses TRBV11-2 and TRBJ2-7; the D is unclear. The ends were cut back, 2 bases at V and 6 bases at J, with 11 bases in the middle. Per the germline V gene, CDR1 is SGHAT and CDR2 is FQNNGV. The length of the CDR3 is 13 residues.

The genes are TRBV4-3 and TRBJ2-1; 10 nucleotides agree with TRBD2. The CDR3 sequence is 20 residues long. Trimming at V came to 0 bases and at J to 2 bases, leaving 13 bases not matched to a gene. Germline CDR1 and CDR2: LGHNA and YSLEER. The CDR3 loop is CASSQDRVLAGTLAYNEQFF. The CDR3 region has the DNA TGCGCCAGCAGCCAAGATCGTGTACTAGCGGGGACCCTTGCCTACAATGAGCAGTTCTTC.

As concerns this clonotype: Just one base apart from a much larger clone, this may be a read error. This chain joins TRBV13 and TRBJ2-4; maybe TRBD2 (6 bases). Germline assignment: CDR1 PRHDT and CDR2 FYEKMQ (reference sequence). This CDR3 has 15 amino acids. CDR3 nucleotide sequence: TGTGCCAGCAGCTTTACCGGGACTTCGAAAAGCATTCAGTACTTC. Residues: CASSFTGTSKSIQYF.

This clonotype was counted a few times. J is TRBJ1-2 and V is TRBV18; possible D gene TRBD1, 6 bases. The ends were cut back, 3 bases at V and 6 bases at J, with 14 bases in the middle. The CDR3 runs to 14 residues. CDR1 KGHSH and CDR2 LQKENI come from the germline V gene. The CDR3 DNA sequence: TGTGCCAGCTCACCCCCAGGGGAGCTGGATGGCTACACCTTC. It encodes CASSPPGELDGYTF.